This T cell receptor (beta chain) appears in the sequencing data of a study of graft-versus-host responses after intestinal transplantation. On the study more broadly: For two to four years after anti-thymocyte globulin induction, all recipients took tacrolimus and steroids.

The study, taken as a whole, reports: Some GvH clones were seen earlier in gut or blood, suggesting intestinal origin.

Remarks on this clone: What it binds is unknown.

Clones were read by immunoSEQ multiplex PCR, and TCRdb kept only the in-frame ones, dropping some. The sample records over 100,000 clones, around 96% being singletons. From germline, CDR1 is SQVTM and CDR2 ANQGSEA. Trimming left V 0 bases short and J 0 bases short, with 12 bases between. The CDR3 extends over 16 amino acids. The origin of this receptor is a human donor who received an intestinal transplant. The material sequenced was unstimulated CD8+ T cells sorted from spleen or lymph node cells, taken before intestinal transplant. The chain employs TRBV29-1 and TRBJ1-3; tentatively, D is TRBD1 (5 bases). CDR3 amino acids: CSVEDRTPSSGNTIYF. The CDR3 DNA reads as TGCAGCGTTGAAGATAGGACACCTAGCTCTGGAAACACCATATATTTT.